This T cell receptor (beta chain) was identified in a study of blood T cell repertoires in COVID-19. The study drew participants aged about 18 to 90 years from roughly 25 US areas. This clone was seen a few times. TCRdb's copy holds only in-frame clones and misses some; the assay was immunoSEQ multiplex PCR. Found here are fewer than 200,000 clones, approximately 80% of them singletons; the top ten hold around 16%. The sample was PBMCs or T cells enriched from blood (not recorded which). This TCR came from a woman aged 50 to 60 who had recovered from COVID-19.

This chain's CDR3 is CASSVAGAYEQYF. The CDR3 bases are TGTGCCAGCAGCGTAGCCGGGGCCTACGAGCAGTACTTC. This rearrangement joins TRBV9 to TRBJ2-7, with a weak D call TRBD2 (5 bases). V lost 0 bases and J 2 bases, leaving 6 bases between the germline ends. The CDR3 runs to 13 residues. The germline CDR1 and CDR2 sequences are SGDLS and YYNGEE.